Reported below is one T cell receptor (beta chain). No antigen is known for it. Base qualities were left out, and no much larger clone turns up one base away. The data were obtained in a study of blood T cell repertoires in COVID-19 (dated by TCRdb to the early 2020s). Regarding the research as a whole: The collaborator samples originated in the United States, Italy and Spain and spanned the acute and convalescent phases of COVID-19. Deeply sampled blood TCRbeta repertoires from subjects exposed to, actively infected with, or recovered from COVID-19 were included in the dataset. Samples came from the ongoing ImmuneRACE study (first 160 participants) plus 1,254 subjects from 6 global collaborators. A freely available public database, intended as a resource for researchers studying the immune response to SARS-CoV-2, is where the repertoires were released. Where available, HLA class I and class II types were obtained from metadata supplied by the sample provider rather than from assay-based typing. A de-identified subject ID, COVID-19 status, age in years and sex were almost always included in the sample metadata. The material from the prospective study consisted of cDNA or gDNA derived from T cells, B-cell-depleted T cells, or PBMCs. Beyond this particular receptor, the publication reports: The quantity of clinical and demographic metadata differed by source and by participant and was supplied without curation.

TCRbeta CDR3 regions were amplified from genomic DNA using the immunoSEQ Assay, a bias-controlled multiplex PCR. The paper's processing steps were these. Nucleated cell counts per sample were estimated from amplification of reference gene primers within the assay. To quantify the absolute abundance of each unique TCRbeta CDR3 rearrangement, sequence reads were collapsed and filtered. For each sample, productive Simpson clonality was calculated by taking the square root of Simpson's diversity index across productive rearrangements. Here the immuneACCESS table is served through TCRdb, limited to in-frame sequences with V and J called. Missing clones are a known gap in these copies; in checked studies unresolved V genes cover under half, and the rest lacks a known reason. That table is the source of V, J and clone size, and D and trimming were worked out from the DNA. Recorded for this sample are 120,000 or so clones; 70% to 90% of them occurred a single time. Together, the top ten hold 4.8% of the sample.

Each collaborating institution followed its own protocols to collect whole blood in K2EDTA tubes. For TCRbeta analysis, collaborators shipped samples as frozen whole blood, isolated PBMCs, or DNA extracted from either of those sample types. V lost 2 bases and J lost 7 bases; the stretch between them is 8 bases long. From the cysteine through the phenylalanine, the CDR3 covers 12 amino acids. The sequence is cut down to CDR3 DNA, 36 bases in frame from base 1. The germline V gene provides CDR1 MNHNS and CDR2 SASEGT. This chain is built from TRBV6-1 and TRBJ2-5; TRBD2 could be the D gene, as 5 bases match. The TCR comes from a human donor in a cohort sampled during active COVID-19. Sequencing was done on a sample of peripheral blood. The CDR3 region has the sequence CASSESGLTQYF. The DNA reads as follows: TGTGCCAGCAGTGAATCTGGACTGACCCAGTACTTC.